These 18 T cell receptor beta chains originate from one sample sequenced in a study of blood T cell repertoires in COVID-19. TCRdb's copy holds only in-frame clones and misses some; the assay was immunoSEQ multiplex PCR. The sample records 25,000 to 35,000 clones, 60% to 85% being singletons. Sequenced sample: peripheral blood. Every receptor here comes from a woman in her seventies with active or convalescent COVID-19.

The chain recombines TRBV4-3 with TRBJ2-1, with TRBD2 identical over 13 bases. The CDR3 runs 20 residues. Trimming cost V 0 bases and J 8 bases; bases outside gene matches: 16. CDR1 is LGHNA, CDR2 YSLEER, per germline. CDR3: CASSQDPPTSLAGGLYEQFF. The CDR3 DNA follows: TGCGCCAGCAGCCAAGATCCCCCGACTTCACTAGCGGGGGGGCTTTATGAGCAGTTCTTC.

This chain uses TRBV2 with TRBJ1-2; the D is unclear. Per the germline V gene, CDR1 is SNHLY and CDR2 is FYNNEI. Trimming removed 7 bases at V and 0 bases at J, with 12 bases between. This CDR3 comprises 14 residues. This chain's CDR3 is CASKPGGSNYGYTF. CDR3 bases: TGTGCCAGCAAGCCAGGAGGTTCTAACTATGGCTACACCTTC.

This clone came up once. This sequence joins TRBV27 and TRBJ2-4, with a possible D match to TRBD1 (6 bases). The CDR3 covers 14 residues. The ends were cut back, 3 bases at V and 5 bases at J, with 11 bases in the middle. Per germline, CDR1 MNHEY and CDR2 SMNVEV (reference sequence). CDR3 loop: CASSLWGRENIQYF. Here the CDR3 DNA reads TGTGCCAGCAGTTTGTGGGGGCGCGAAAACATTCAGTACTTC.

The rearrangement links TRBV9 to TRBJ2-1; 7 nucleotides align to TRBD1. CDR3 length: 15 amino acids. In germline, CDR1 is SGDLS, CDR2 YYNGEE. Trimming took 4 bases from V and 5 from J; bases not matched to a gene: 9. The CDR3 is CASSSRGPPDNEQFF. In DNA form, the CDR3 reads TGTGCCAGCAGCTCAAGGGGGCCCCCGGACAATGAGCAGTTCTTC.

The rearrangement links TRBV4-1 to TRBJ1-3; D uncertain. Germline CDR1 MGHRA, CDR2 YSYEKL. The CDR3 loop spans 15 amino acids. Trimming pared 4 bases from V and 0 bases from J, leaving 10 bases between. In DNA form, the CDR3 reads TGCGCCAGCAGCCGGCGGGCGGCCTCTGGAAACACCATATATTTT. As protein: CASSRRAASGNTIYF.

The genes are TRBV6-2 or TRBV6-3 and TRBJ2-7; D remains ambiguous. CDR1 and CDR2 (germline): MNHEY, SVGEGT. Between the trimmed V and J ends, which lost 5 bases and 5 bases, there was a span of 4 bases. The CDR3 sequence is 10 residues long. The CDR3: CASSHHEQYF. DNA for the CDR3: TGTGCCAGCAGTCATCACGAGCAGTACTTC.

This clone appeared a few times. The chain combines TRBV7-8 with TRBJ2-5, with 7 nucleotides matching TRBD1. The length of the CDR3 is 17 residues. Germline CDR1 is SGHVS and CDR2 is FQNEAQ. Trimming cost V 5 bases and J 1 base; bases outside gene matches: 13. The DNA for the CDR3 is TGTGCCAGCAGCCGTAGGGGAGTCGGGACAGCCCAAGAGACCCAGTACTTC. Its translation is CASSRRGVGTAQETQYF.

The genes are TRBV9 and TRBJ2-1; 11 bases are shared with TRBD2. Germline trimming cut 1 base from V and 6 bases from J; bases unmatched to any gene: 3. This CDR3 spans 15 amino acids. Germline CDR1 SGDLS, CDR2 YYNGEE. DNA of the CDR3: TGTGCCAGCAGCGTAACTAGCGGGGGCCGCAATGAGCAGTTCTTC. Translating gives CASSVTSGGRNEQFF.

The V gene is TRBV5-1, the J gene TRBJ1-1; D ambiguous. Trimming removed 4 bases at V and 9 bases at J, with 16 bases between. The germline V gene encodes CDR1 SGHRS and CDR2 YFSETQ. CDR3 length: 13 residues. The CDR3 loop reads CASSTDTFGKAFF. CDR3 nucleotides: TGCGCCAGCAGCACTGACACTTTCGGGAAAGCTTTCTTT.

The chain couples TRBV30 to TRBJ1-4; D gene ambiguous. The CDR3 runs 12 residues. CDR1 and CDR2 from the germline V gene are GTSNPN and SVGIG (reference sequence). V lost 0 bases and J lost 8, with 7 bases in between. In DNA form, the CDR3 reads TGTGCCTGGAGTGTACTCGGGGAAAAACTGTTTTTT. Translation gives CAWSVLGEKLFF.

This clone showed up just a few times. V is TRBV5-1 and J is TRBJ2-7, with D tentatively TRBD2 (5 bases). Germline CDR1 reads SGHRS; CDR2 reads YFSETQ. The CDR3 has 14 amino acids. Trimming shortened V by 3 bases and J by 5 bases, and 15 bases separated the two germline ends. CDR3 in amino acids: CASSYIRDSHEQYF. CDR3 DNA: TGCGCCAGCAGCTACATCCGGGATAGCCACGAGCAGTACTTC.

The genes are TRBV27 and TRBJ2-1; TRBD1 is a possible D gene (6 bases). V was cut by 5 bases and J by 0 bases, with 29 bases left in between. The CDR3 extends over 21 amino acids. Germline V CDR1 and CDR2: MNHEY, SMNVEV (reference sequence). CDR3 DNA: TGTGCCAGCAGTCCAAGACAGGTGGTCTCGGTGTCGCTTCGCTCCTACAATGAGCAGTTCTTC. Translating it yields CASSPRQVVSVSLRSYNEQFF.

The V and J genes are TRBV6-2 or TRBV6-3 and TRBJ1-1; 7 bases map to TRBD1. Germline V gene data show CDR1 as MNHEY and CDR2 as SVGEGT. The CDR3 consists of 14 residues. Losses at the gene ends were 5 bases for V and 0 bases for J; bases not matched to a gene: 3. The CDR3 DNA reads as TGTGCCAGCAGTGGGACAGCTTTGAACACTGAAGCTTTCTTT. The encoded protein is CASSGTALNTEAFF.

This rearrangement joins TRBV9 to TRBJ2-7; 14 bases are a match to TRBD2. The CDR3 has 17 residues. The germline CDR1 and CDR2 sequences are SGDLS and YYNGEE. J lost 1 base, V lost 5 bases, and 8 bases had no gene match. CDR3 in amino acids: CASRGTSGSLASYEQYF. In DNA, the CDR3 is TGTGCCAGCAGGGGGACTAGCGGGAGCTTGGCATCCTACGAGCAGTACTTC.

This clone was detected a few times. The CDR3 bases are TGTGCCAGCAGTTTACTTACAGGGGCCTTAAACTATGGCTACACCTTC. This codes for CASSLLTGALNYGYTF. The gene calls are TRBV28 and TRBJ1-2; TRBD1 aligns across 7 bases. CDR3 length: 16 residues. The V and J ends lost 2 bases and 2 bases, in that order; junction bases with no gene match: 8. The germline V gene encodes CDR1 MDHEN and CDR2 SYDVKM.

The chain joins TRBV7-9 to TRBJ1-1; 9 bases agree with TRBD1. The CDR3 has 13 residues. V lost 4 bases to trimming and J lost 3 bases; unmatched junction nucleotides: 0. The germline V gene has CDR1 SEHNR and CDR2 FQNEAQ (reference sequence). The CDR3 sequence is CASSWDRDTEAFF. The CDR3 nucleotides are TGTGCCAGCAGCTGGGACAGGGACACTGAAGCTTTCTTT.

The gene calls are TRBV6-1 and TRBJ2-5, with 12 bases identical to TRBD2. Germline assignment: CDR1 MNHNS and CDR2 SASEGT. Trimming at V came to 4 bases and at J to 4 bases, leaving 7 bases not matched to a gene. This CDR3 is built from 16 residues. The CDR3: CASSGGLAGLGETQYF. The CDR3 DNA sequence: TGTGCCAGCAGTGGGGGACTAGCGGGCTTGGGAGAGACCCAGTACTTC.

The V gene is TRBV6-1, the J gene TRBJ1-6; 10 bases are shared with TRBD1. The CDR3 consists of 16 residues. Losses at the gene ends were 4 bases for V and 7 bases for J; bases not matched to a gene: 7. The germline gives CDR1 MNHNS, CDR2 SASEGT. The CDR3 region is CASSAVVGQGNSPLHF. The CDR3 coding sequence is TGTGCCAGCAGTGCCGTTGTGGGACAGGGGAATTCACCCCTCCACTTT.